This T cell receptor beta chain appears in the sequencing data of a study of blood T cell repertoires in COVID-19. Turning to the study itself: Specimens from acute and convalescent COVID-19 originated in the United States, Italy and Spain. In each case, the material was cDNA or gDNA derived from T cells, B-cell-depleted T cells, or PBMCs.

This CDR3 is built from 15 residues. The germline CDR1 and CDR2 sequences are SGHRS and YFSETQ. V dropped 4 bases and J dropped 0 bases, with 14 bases sitting between them. Sequencing was performed with immunoSEQ multiplex PCR; in TCRdb, only in-frame clones are kept and a portion is missing. The table has 350,000 to 400,000 clones, roughly nine tenths seen once. Recovered participants had two consecutive negative NP/OP PCR tests, healthcare professional clearance, or symptom resolution. This rearrangement joins TRBV5-1 to TRBJ2-7; unclear D gene. Sequenced: PBMCs or T cells enriched from blood (not recorded which). The sequence derives from a woman between 25 and 40 years old who had recovered from COVID-19. In DNA, the CDR3 is TGCGCCAGCAGCCCCCGTTCTAGGAGCTCCTACGAGCAGTACTTC. Translating gives CASSPRSRSSYEQYF.